The entry below describes one T cell receptor (beta chain). The antigen remains undetermined. This sample is drawn from a study of regulatory T cells in long-lasting Graves disease. Noted time point: newly diagnosed GD, antithyroid drugs for less than 3 months. With RNA extracted from PBMCs as input, the TCR library was made. This CDR3 is 15 amino acids long. Per germline, CDR1 SGHTA and CDR2 FQGTGA. Trimming removed 1 base at V and 0 bases at J, with 8 bases between. Findings and caveats of the study: Compared with new cases, persistent Graves' patients showed reduced TCR diversity. Preferential use of TRBV28, TRBJ1-2 and TRBJ2-5 was seen in persistent disease. New patients shared around 980 public clonotypes, and persistent patients shared more, with a few thousand.

Arm-PCR of CDR3 regions and iRepertoire HTBI primers were the basis on which TCR beta libraries were built. Using its own MiXCR run on the multiplex PCR reads, TCRdb lists one record per CDR3 protein. The sample yields 550,000 to 600,000 distinct CDR3 sequences, approximately 16% seen once. The data were also submitted as part of a second study, on T cells in Graves' hyperthyroidism and ophthalmopathy. This second study says: Using the HTBI primer set, a first-round RT-PCR was run on the TCR CDR3.

This chain uses TRBV7-3 with TRBJ2-3; unclear D gene. The sequence was collected from a man between 18 and 29 years old with Graves disease. The sample in question was peripheral blood mononuclear cells (PBMCs), obtained at new diagnosis, from a patient treated with antithyroid drugs. CDR3 sequence: CASSLRSISTDTQYF. In nucleotides, the CDR3 is TGTGCCAGCAGCTTAAGGAGCATTAGCACAGATACGCAGTATTTT.